This TCR beta chain was recovered during a study of HIV-infected patients and healthy controls (TCRdb year 2014). As for the study more broadly: CD4 counts were modestly but significantly increased in about 85% of the 16 patients after three months of therapy, but they remained below normal ranges. Relative to controls, total CDR3 counts per chain did not differ significantly, and patients lacked overall T-cell lymphocytopenia. The study asked whether deep sequencing of the TCR repertoire from small blood samples of HIV patients could detect immune perturbation and reconstitution. No consistent shift in CD8 counts was seen during early therapy, whereas a slight rise was seen in the CD4:CD8 ratio. After a further year of therapy, viral load was undetectable in all patients, having already become undetectable in about 75% of the 16 patients by the second bleed.

Turning to this clonotype: What antigen it recognizes has not been identified. No much larger clone is present one base from it, and per-base qualities are unavailable.

Results and caveats for the whole study, not just this receptor: Compared with untreated HIV+ repertoires, healthy control repertoires had roughly threefold more distinct CDR3s and higher Shannon diversity. Significantly different mean usage between HIV-infected patients and controls was observed for eight alpha and eight beta V genes. Differing numbers of distinct sequences in patients and controls hindered comparison, and size-matching assigned excessive weight to rare events in the HIV-infected data. Alpha-chain CDR3s from MAIT cells occurred at high frequency in healthy controls but were severely depleted in HIV+ repertoires. Processing was restricted to sixteen HIV-infected individuals, which the authors judged to be a major constraint on the generalizability of the findings. During therapy, a significant decrease in frequency was seen for HIV-associated CDR3s, whereas no significant change was found for CMV-associated CDR3s, although most of them became more frequent. Significantly higher mean Gini indices were seen in HIV-infected repertoires than in controls, possibly reflecting oligoclonality. The observed differences in diversity were not explained by the slight differences in age and sex profiles between the study cohorts. More CDR3s were shared between individuals among healthy controls than among HIV+ patients, as measured by Jaccard index and by the count of highly shared sequences. The apparent post-therapy recovery of the Gini index in HIV-infected patients was not reproduced in size-matched repertoire data. The pairing of alpha and beta chains was not determined in the samples. The study did not determine donor HLA types. The use of whole blood limited sequencing depth and precluded separation of the dynamics of distinct T-cell subpopulations.

Since whole blood was used without any cell fractionation, the repertoire reflected all peripheral T cells in unsorted form. An approximately 2.6 ml sample of peripheral blood was drawn into Tempus tubes for RNA extraction. HIV-infected adults who had not yet received antiretroviral therapy and were about to begin treatment were enrolled, with the first sixteen eligible patients processed. Patients were deemed ineligible for enrollment if they had febrile or AIDS-related illness, tumors, hepatitis B or C coinfection, immunomodulatory therapy, recent vaccination or treatment interruptions. Residual genomic DNA was removed with the TURBO-DNase kit and globin mRNA was depleted with GLOBINclear. Just before antiretroviral therapy was started, pretreatment blood was collected from HIV-infected patients. The germline ends are 15 bases apart after V is trimmed by 3 bases and J by 3 bases. Including cysteine and phenylalanine, the CDR3 has 16 amino acids. The DNA shown is the 48-base CDR3, in frame from base 1.

Reverse transcription of approximately 500 ng RNA was performed with SuperScript III using primers directed against the alpha and beta constant regions. Separate alpha and beta chain libraries were generated by chain-specific third strand synthesis with multiplexing indices. The protocol used a single primer pair to amplify all rearrangements within a chain, which avoided primer bias, and attached molecular barcodes to each cDNA molecule. Purified cDNA was joined by T4 RNA Ligase 1 to a 5' RACE adapter carrying a random hexamer and the SP2 sequencing primer site. With slow temperature ramps used to favor optimal annealing, second strand synthesis was primed from the SP2 site with Phusion polymerase. Joined together, two random hexamer sequences that had both been added before amplification formed the 12-nucleotide barcode of each molecule. P5 and P7 adapter elements plus a second index were added in a short first PCR, which was followed by a roughly 25-cycle amplification PCR with P5s and P7 primers. A total of 25 to 30 PCR cycles were applied to the libraries, which were quantified on a Qubit, sized on a Bioanalyzer, and diluted to around 3.7 nM. Sequencing of the normalized libraries was done on an Illumina MiSeq using 2 x 250 paired-end kits. MinElute columns were the means by which the reverse transcription reactions were cleaned up, and the reactions were eluted into 9 to 10 ul Tris-Cl. The adapter ligations were run for around 25 hours at 16 degrees C, and AMPure XP beads at a 1:1 ratio were afterwards used to clean them. The published analysis was carried out like this. A modified Decombinator processed the demultiplexed FASTQ files and output V, J, insert and barcode information. Sequences sharing a barcode but differing from the dominant sequence were discarded as errors, and barcodes clustered at Levenshtein distance 3 were counted to estimate original cDNA molecules. The R packages ineq, vegan, igraph and RCytoscape were used for downstream analyses, with IMGT nomenclature and CDR3 definitions applied. V gene usage was calculated across distinct sequences, with every TCR tallied a single time to avoid skew from clonal expansion. Whenever two unique CDR3 amino acid sequences within a donor differed by a single Levenshtein edit, similarity networks linked them. Published HIV-specific CDR3s (around 100 alpha, some 670 beta) and CMV-specific CDR3s (13 alpha, about 250 beta) were assembled and queried against the repertoires. Random subsampling to size-matched repertoires showed patients' decreased diversity was not caused by their lower sequence numbers. TCRdb passed the public sequencing reads through fastp at Q25 and MiXCR, retaining productive beta sequences. Records with the same CDR3 protein are collapsed into one entry carrying the most frequent genes and DNA. The V and J calls come from TCRdb's annotation, not from the publication. The table for this sample lists approximately 9,600 distinct CDR3 sequences; 5.2% of them were counted only once. About 14% of the sample goes to the ten largest clones.

The chain was built from TRBV12-3 or TRBV12-4 and TRBJ1-5; the D region possibly corresponds to TRBD1 (6 bases align). Sample: blood, taken before antiretroviral therapy. This clonotype was obtained from an adult with HIV infection. Here the CDR3 is given as CASSFVPPGVNQPQHF. The DNA sequence is TGTGCCAGCAGTTTCGTACCTCCAGGGGTCAATCAGCCCCAGCATTTT.